The TCR beta chain described here comes from a study of regulatory T cells in long-lasting Graves disease. The trim removed 4 bases at V and 0 bases at J, leaving 10 bases unmatched. The germline gives CDR1 LGHDT, CDR2 YNNKEL (reference sequence). This CDR3 region has 17 residues. Documented time point: newly diagnosed GD, antithyroid drugs for less than 3 months. Following extraction of RNA from PBMCs, that RNA was used to make the TCR library. Investigators prepared the TCR beta libraries by applying iRepertoire HTBI primers and Arm-PCR of CDR3 regions. Using its own MiXCR run on the multiplex PCR reads, TCRdb lists one record per CDR3 protein. The sample lists approximately 470,000 distinct CDR3 sequences; about a sixth were seen once. Study-level findings and limits: Among samples with persistent disease, TRBV28, TRBJ1-2 and TRBJ2-5 were favored. Public clonotype sharing was higher in persistent than newly diagnosed patients.

This clonotype was seen at least ten times. Its antigen is unidentified. This sample also appeared in a second study, on T cells in Graves' hyperthyroidism and ophthalmopathy. That publication notes: Blood also carried most thyroid clonotypes expanded above 0.001.

Here the sequenced sample was peripheral blood mononuclear cells (PBMCs), taken at new diagnosis, from a patient treated with antithyroid drugs. The rearrangement joins TRBV3-1 to TRBJ2-5; 8 bases map to TRBD1. The sequence was collected from a man aged 35 to 55 with Graves disease. The CDR3: CASSLLDRDMDQETQYF. DNA for the CDR3: TGTGCCAGCAGCCTTTTGGACAGGGATATGGACCAAGAGACCCAGTACTTC.